The present T cell receptor (beta chain) was sequenced within a study of T cell clonality in common variable immunodeficiency. Study-level points and caveats: Shared TCRbeta clones were fewer between CVID subjects than controls. CVID patient heterogeneity limited repertoire-clinical complication correlations.

Comments on this clone: The antigen is unknown. The CDR3 end is not reached by the read, which stops 3 residues before it; the germline J gene fills it in.

Both groups were predominantly of Caucasian heritage. TCRdb keeps only in-frame clones here, not all; method: immunoSEQ multiplex PCR. The data list about 50,000 clones, none observed once; about 2% falls to the top ten. V was shortened by 6 bases and J by 8 bases, with 17 bases between the two germline ends. This CDR3 has 14 amino acids. Germline assignment: CDR1 SNHLY and CDR2 FYNNEI. Sequencing was performed on peripheral blood mononuclear cells. This sequence joins TRBV2 and TRBJ2-1, with D possibly TRBD2 on 6 matching bases. The sequence came from a person between 18 and 70 years old in good health. The sequenced part of the CDR3 DNA is TGTGCCAGCAGGCAAGCGGGCTGGTCTGATGAG. Amino acid sequence: CASRQAGWSDE. The whole CDR3 protein is CASRQAGWSDEQFF.